The 10 T cell receptor beta chains listed next were all sequenced from one sample in a study of T-cell reconstitution after alpha-beta-depleted transplantation in children. Preparation of the TCRbeta library used unique molecular identifiers. TCRdb used MiXCR to reprocess the PCR reads, holding one entry per CDR3 protein. The sample consists of 500,000 to 750,000 distinct CDR3 sequences, 13% of them appearing once. The sample here was PBMCs, mostly from graft donor cells, taken 360 days after TCRalphabeta/CD19-depleted stem cell transplant. These TCRs come from a male patient younger than 18 who had a stem cell transplant for acute myeloid leukemia, so the T cells may come from the graft donor.

This clonotype was recorded a few times. The chain recombines TRBV20-1 with TRBJ2-7, with a tentative D call TRBD2 (7 bases). Germline V lookup: CDR1 DFQATT, CDR2 SNEGSKA (reference sequence). The CDR3 has 11 amino acids. V was pared by 7 bases and J by 8 bases, with 15 bases between. This CDR3 reads CSGGGGPQQYF. The CDR3 DNA sequence: TGCAGTGGGGGAGGGGGTCCCCAGCAGTACTTC.

This clonotype turned up a few times. This chain joins TRBV29-1 and TRBJ2-1; TRBD2 matches at 10 bases. There are 13 residues in the CDR3. Per germline, CDR1 SQVTM and CDR2 ANQGSEA. The V segment lost 4 bases and the J segment 9 bases; nucleotides outside the gene matches: 6. The CDR3 reads CSVGAGGPFEQFF. CDR3 coding DNA: TGCAGCGTTGGAGCGGGAGGGCCCTTTGAGCAGTTCTTC.

At least ten counts were recorded for this clonotype. This chain connects TRBV24-1 to TRBJ2-1; 9 bases line up with TRBD1. With 5 bases clipped from V and 7 bases from J, the junction kept 5 bases outside the gene matches. CDR1 and CDR2 (germline): KGHDR, SFDVKD. This CDR3 is 14 amino acids long. CDR3 sequence (DNA): TGTGCCACCAGTGTGACAGGGGGGCGGAATGAGCAGTTCTTC. Protein sequence: CATSVTGGRNEQFF.

This sequence joins TRBV12-3 or TRBV12-4 and TRBJ1-2; possible D gene TRBD1, 6 bases. There are 13 residues in the CDR3. The V and J ends lost 5 bases and 7 bases respectively, with 14 bases between them. In nucleotides, the CDR3 is TGTGCCAGCAGTCAGCGCCAGGGGAGTGGCTACACCTTC. Translation gives CASSQRQGSGYTF.

This clonotype was found a few times. V gene TRBV28 combines with J gene TRBJ2-5, with a tentative D call TRBD2 (7 bases). The CDR3 contains 14 residues. CDR1 is MDHEN, CDR2 SYDVKM, per germline. Deletions cut 4 bases from V and 4 bases from J, with 13 bases between. CDR3 in amino acids: CASSYRGARETQYF. Written as DNA, the CDR3 is TGTGCCAGCAGTTATCGGGGGGCGAGAGAGACCCAGTACTTC.

This clonotype was recorded many times. The chain carries TRBV2 and TRBJ2-7; TRBD1 aligns across 7 bases. Trimming cost V 4 bases and J 11 bases; bases outside gene matches: 8. Germline-derived CDR1 and CDR2 are SNHLY and FYNNEI. CDR3 length: 12 amino acids. In DNA, the CDR3 is TGTGCCAGCAGTGTTGGGGGACAGATCGAGTACTTC. Encoded protein: CASSVGGQIEYF.

This clonotype was observed many times. V gene TRBV28 combines with J gene TRBJ2-5, with no clear D. Trimming removed 2 bases at V and 5 bases at J, with 15 bases between. CDR3 length equals 15 residues. Germline V gene data show CDR1 as MDHEN and CDR2 as SYDVKM. CDR3 region: CASSLPMGFGETQYF. The CDR3 DNA is TGTGCCAGCAGTTTACCCATGGGATTTGGGGAGACCCAGTACTTC.

J is TRBJ2-7 and V is TRBV12-3 or TRBV12-4; no definite D call. The V and J ends lost 3 bases and 7 bases respectively, with 10 bases between them. This CDR3 has 12 amino acids. The CDR3 loop reads CASSFKSREQYF. The CDR3 bases are TGTGCCAGCAGTTTTAAATCGCGGGAGCAGTACTTC.

The table lists this clonotype with many counts. V is TRBV27 and J is TRBJ2-7; TRBD1 matches 9 bases. CDR1 is MNHEY, CDR2 SMNVEV, per germline (reference sequence). The CDR3 is 15 amino acids. V shed 5 bases, J shed 5 bases, and the junction held 10 bases outside the gene matches. The chain's CDR3 is CASSAFSTGGHEQYF. CDR3 DNA: TGTGCCAGCAGTGCTTTTAGTACAGGGGGCCACGAGCAGTACTTC.

Many counts were recorded for this clonotype. The rearrangement joins TRBV7-6 to TRBJ2-3; the match to TRBD2 covers 8 bases. Per the germline V gene, CDR1 is SGHVS and CDR2 is FNYEAQ. With V trimmed by 8 bases and J by 2 bases, 6 bases remained unmatched. The CDR3 totals 14 residues. CDR3 protein: CASRGGHHTDTQYF. The CDR3 nucleotides are TGTGCCAGCCGGGGGGGGCATCACACAGATACGCAGTATTTT.